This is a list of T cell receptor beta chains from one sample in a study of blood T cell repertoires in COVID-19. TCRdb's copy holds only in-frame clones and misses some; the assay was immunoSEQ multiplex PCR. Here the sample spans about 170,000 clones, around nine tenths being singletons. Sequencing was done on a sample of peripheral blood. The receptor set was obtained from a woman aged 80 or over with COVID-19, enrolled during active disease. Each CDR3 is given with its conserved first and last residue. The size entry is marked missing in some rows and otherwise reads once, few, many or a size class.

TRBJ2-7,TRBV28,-,CARSPDRQYF
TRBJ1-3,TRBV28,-,CASSQPDRTSGNTIYF
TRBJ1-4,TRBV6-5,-,CASGDRVNEKLFF
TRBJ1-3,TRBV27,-,CASSLSRQGTGNTIYF
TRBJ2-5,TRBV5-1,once,CASSLAEQGSQYF
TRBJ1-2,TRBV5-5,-,CASSYGQNYGYTF
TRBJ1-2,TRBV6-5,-,CASSHEGGGGYTF
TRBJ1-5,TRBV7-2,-,CASSFGQADQPQHF
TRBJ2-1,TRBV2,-,CASSEAGRAARFF
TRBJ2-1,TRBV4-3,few,CASSQLAGEGNEQFF
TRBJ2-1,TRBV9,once,CASSVADGRANEQFF
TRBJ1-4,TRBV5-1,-,CASSLQGRGTNEKLFF
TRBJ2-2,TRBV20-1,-,CSASGTSGRITGELFF
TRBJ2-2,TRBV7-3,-,CASSARPQGGELFF
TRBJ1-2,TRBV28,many,CASTSTGGRGGYTF
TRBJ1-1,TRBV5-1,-,CASSLVGQGFTKTEAFF
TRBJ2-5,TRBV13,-,CASSSRLAGVIETQYF
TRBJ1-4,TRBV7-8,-,CASSFNRGLGGEKLFF
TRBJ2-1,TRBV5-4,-,CASSPRGGLAGHNEQFF
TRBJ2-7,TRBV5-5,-,CASSLGQGVYEQYF
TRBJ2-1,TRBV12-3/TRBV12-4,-,CASSFGTGEQFF
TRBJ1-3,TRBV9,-,CASSAIPSGGTIYF
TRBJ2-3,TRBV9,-,CASSDGTASTDTQYF
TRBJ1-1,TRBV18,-,CASSAGTGENTEAFF
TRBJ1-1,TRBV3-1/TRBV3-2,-,CASSSLKGEAF
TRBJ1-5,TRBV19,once,CASSFSPGQGGSNQPQHF
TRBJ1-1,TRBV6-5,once,CASSQNPLNTEAFF
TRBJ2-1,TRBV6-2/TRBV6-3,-,CASSYSLGASGPEQFF
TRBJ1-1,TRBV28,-,CASRAIGGVNTEAFF
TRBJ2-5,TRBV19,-,CASSRGGGGETQYF
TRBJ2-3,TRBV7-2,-,CASSLVPSRRTDTQYF
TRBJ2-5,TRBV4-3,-,CASSQDAGLARGETQYF
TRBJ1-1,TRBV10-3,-,CAISKNEDTEAFF
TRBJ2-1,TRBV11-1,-,CASSLDRDNEQFF
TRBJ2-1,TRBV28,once,CASSLGTSGRVYEQFF
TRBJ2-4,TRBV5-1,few,CASSAGQGLDIQYF
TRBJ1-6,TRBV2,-,CASSDQNSPLHF
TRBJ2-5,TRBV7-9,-,CASSLLKPGTSRKETQYF
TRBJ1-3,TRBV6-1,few,CASSESGDTIYF
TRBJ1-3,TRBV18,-,CASSPPQQSSGNTIYF
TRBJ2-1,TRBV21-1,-,CASSNPWRENYNEQFF
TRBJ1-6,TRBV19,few,CASSSRDRGRNSPLHF
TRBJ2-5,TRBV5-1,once,CASSLLAGGQETQYF
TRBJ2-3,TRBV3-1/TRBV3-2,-,CASSPAGGTGTDTQYF
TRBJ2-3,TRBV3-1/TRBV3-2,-,CASRRGGATDTQYF
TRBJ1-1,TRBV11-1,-,CASSLGGLTEAFF
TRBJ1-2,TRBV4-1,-,CASSQDTAAFYGYTF
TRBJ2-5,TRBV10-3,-,CATRDRGETQYF